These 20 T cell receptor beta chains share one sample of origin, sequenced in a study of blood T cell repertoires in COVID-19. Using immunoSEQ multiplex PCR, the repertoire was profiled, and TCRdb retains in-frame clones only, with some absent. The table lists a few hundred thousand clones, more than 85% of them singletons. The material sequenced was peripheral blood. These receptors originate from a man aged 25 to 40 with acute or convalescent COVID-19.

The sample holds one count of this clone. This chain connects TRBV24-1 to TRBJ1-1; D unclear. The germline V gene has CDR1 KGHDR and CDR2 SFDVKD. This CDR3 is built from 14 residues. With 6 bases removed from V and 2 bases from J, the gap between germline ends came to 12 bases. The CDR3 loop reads CATSRTDINTEAFF. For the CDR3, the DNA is TGTGCCACCAGTCGAACAGATATCAACACTGAAGCTTTCTTT.

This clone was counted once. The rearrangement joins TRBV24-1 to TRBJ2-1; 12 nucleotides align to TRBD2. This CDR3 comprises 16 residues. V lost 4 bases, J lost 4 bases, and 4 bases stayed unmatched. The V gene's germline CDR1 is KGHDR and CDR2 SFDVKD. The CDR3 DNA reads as TGTGCCACCAGTGACCCTAGCGGGAGGGCATACAATGAGCAGTTCTTC. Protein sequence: CATSDPSGRAYNEQFF.

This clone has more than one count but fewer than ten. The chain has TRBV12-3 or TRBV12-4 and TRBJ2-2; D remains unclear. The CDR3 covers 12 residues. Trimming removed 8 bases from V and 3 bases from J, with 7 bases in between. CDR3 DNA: TGTGCCAGCCGGTCTGACACCGGGGAGCTGTTTTTT. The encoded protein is CASRSDTGELFF.

CDR3 bases: TGTGCCAGCTCACCCCATCAGGCGGAGCAGTTCTTC. Its protein product is CASSPHQAEQFF. The V call is TRBV18, the J call TRBJ2-1; D unclear. Trimming stripped 3 bases from V and 10 bases from J, with 10 bases between. CDR1 is KGHSH and CDR2 is LQKENI in the germline V gene. The length of the CDR3 is 12 residues.

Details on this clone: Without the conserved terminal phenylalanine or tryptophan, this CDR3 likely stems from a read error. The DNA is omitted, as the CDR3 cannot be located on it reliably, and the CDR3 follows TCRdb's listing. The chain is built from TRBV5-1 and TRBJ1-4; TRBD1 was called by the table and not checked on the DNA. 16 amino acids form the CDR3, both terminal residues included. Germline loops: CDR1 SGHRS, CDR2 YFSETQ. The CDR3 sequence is CASGTGSEIPSFKTNL.

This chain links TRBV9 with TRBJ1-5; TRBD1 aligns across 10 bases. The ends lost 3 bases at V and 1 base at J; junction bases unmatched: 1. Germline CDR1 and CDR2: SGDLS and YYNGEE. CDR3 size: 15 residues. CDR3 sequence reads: CASSGTGGSNQPQHF. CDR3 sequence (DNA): TGTGCCAGCAGCGGGACAGGGGGGAGCAATCAGCCCCAGCATTTT.

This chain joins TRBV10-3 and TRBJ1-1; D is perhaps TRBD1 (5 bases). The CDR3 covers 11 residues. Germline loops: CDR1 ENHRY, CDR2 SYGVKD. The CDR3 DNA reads TGTGTAACGACAGTGAACACTGAAGCTTTCTTT. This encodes CVTTVNTEAFF.

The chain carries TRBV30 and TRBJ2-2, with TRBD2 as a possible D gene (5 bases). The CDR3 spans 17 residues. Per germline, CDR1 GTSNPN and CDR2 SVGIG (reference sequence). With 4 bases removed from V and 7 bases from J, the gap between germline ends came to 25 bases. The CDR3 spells CAWTRLRALGMGGELFF. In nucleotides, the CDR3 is TGTGCCTGGACCCGTTTGCGGGCACTGGGGATGGGCGGGGAGCTGTTTTTT.

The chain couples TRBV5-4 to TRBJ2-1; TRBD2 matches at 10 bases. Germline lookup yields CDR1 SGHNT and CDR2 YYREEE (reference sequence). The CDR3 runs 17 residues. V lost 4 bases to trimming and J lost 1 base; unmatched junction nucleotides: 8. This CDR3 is CASSVYSGGRSYNEQFF. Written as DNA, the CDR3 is TGTGCCAGCAGCGTTTATAGCGGGGGGCGTTCCTACAATGAGCAGTTCTTC. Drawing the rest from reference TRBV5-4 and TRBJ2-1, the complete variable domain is ETGVTQSPTHLIKTRGQQVTLRCSSQSGHNTVSWYQQALGQGPQFIFQYYREEENGRGNFPPRFSGLQFPNYSSELNVNALELDDSALYLCASSVYSGGRSYNEQFFGPGTRLTVL.

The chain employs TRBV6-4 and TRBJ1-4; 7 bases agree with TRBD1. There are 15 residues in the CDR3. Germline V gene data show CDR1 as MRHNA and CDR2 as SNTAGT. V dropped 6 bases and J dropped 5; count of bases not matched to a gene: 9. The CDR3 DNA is TGTGCCAGCAGCAAAACACAGGGGCGGAATGAAAAACTGTTTTTT. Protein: CASSKTQGRNEKLFF.

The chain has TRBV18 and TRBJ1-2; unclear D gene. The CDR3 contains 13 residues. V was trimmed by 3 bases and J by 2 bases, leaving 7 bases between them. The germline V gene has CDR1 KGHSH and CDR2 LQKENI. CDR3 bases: TGTGCCAGCTCACCGTCAAAAAACTATGGCTACACCTTC. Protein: CASSPSKNYGYTF.

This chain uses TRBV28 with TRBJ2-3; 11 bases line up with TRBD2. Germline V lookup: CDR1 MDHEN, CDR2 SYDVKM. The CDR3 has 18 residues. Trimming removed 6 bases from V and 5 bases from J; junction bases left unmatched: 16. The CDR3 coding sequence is TGTGCCAGCAGGGGAAGGGGCGCTAGCGGGAGGTACAGAGATACGCAGTATTTT. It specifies CASRGRGASGRYRDTQYF.

The CDR3 nucleotides read TGTGCCAGTAGTATGGACAGGGGGAACACTGAAGCTTTCTTT. Protein product: CASSMDRGNTEAFF. The V call is TRBV19, the J call TRBJ1-1; TRBD1 matches at 9 bases. With 3 bases clipped from V and 1 base from J, the junction kept 0 bases outside the gene matches. This CDR3 region has 14 residues. The germline V gene encodes CDR1 LNHDA and CDR2 SQIVND (reference sequence).

CDR3 amino acids: CASSEIGTGNTEAFF. The CDR3 DNA follows: TGTGCCAGCAGTGAAATAGGGACAGGGAACACTGAAGCTTTCTTT. V gene TRBV6-1 combines with J gene TRBJ1-1; 8 bases are a match to TRBD1. Trimming removed 2 bases from V and 1 base from J; junction bases left unmatched: 3. The CDR3 consists of 15 residues. CDR1 and CDR2 from the germline V gene are MNHNS and SASEGT.

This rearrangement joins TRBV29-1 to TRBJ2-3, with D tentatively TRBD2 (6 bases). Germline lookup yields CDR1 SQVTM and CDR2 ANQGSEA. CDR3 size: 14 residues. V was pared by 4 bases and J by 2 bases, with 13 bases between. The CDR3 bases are TGCAGCGTTGGGGACTTCCCCTTCACAGATACGCAGTATTTT. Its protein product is CSVGDFPFTDTQYF.

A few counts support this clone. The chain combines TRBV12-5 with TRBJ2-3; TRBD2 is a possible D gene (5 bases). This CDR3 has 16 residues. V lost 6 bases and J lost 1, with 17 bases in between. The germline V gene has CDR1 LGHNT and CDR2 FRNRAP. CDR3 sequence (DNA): TGTGCTAGTGGCCTCGGAATCGGGATACGCACAGATACGCAGTATTTT. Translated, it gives CASGLGIGIRTDTQYF.

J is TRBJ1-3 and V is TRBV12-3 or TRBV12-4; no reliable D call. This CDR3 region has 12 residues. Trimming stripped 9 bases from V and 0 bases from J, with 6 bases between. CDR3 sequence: CASAVSGNTIYF. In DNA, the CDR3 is TGTGCCAGTGCGGTCTCTGGAAACACCATATATTTT.

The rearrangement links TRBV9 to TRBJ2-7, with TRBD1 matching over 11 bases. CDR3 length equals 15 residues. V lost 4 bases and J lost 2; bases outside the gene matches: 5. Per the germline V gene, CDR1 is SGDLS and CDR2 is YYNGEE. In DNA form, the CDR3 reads TGTGCCAGCAGCATAGGGACAGGGGGTCCCTACGAGCAGTACTTC. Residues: CASSIGTGGPYEQYF. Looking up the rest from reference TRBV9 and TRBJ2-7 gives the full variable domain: DSGVTQTPKHLITATGQRVTLRCSPRSGDLSVYWYQQSLDQGLQFLIQYYNGEERAKGNILERFSAQQFPDLHSELNLSSLELGDSALYFCASSIGTGGPYEQYFGPGTRLTVT.

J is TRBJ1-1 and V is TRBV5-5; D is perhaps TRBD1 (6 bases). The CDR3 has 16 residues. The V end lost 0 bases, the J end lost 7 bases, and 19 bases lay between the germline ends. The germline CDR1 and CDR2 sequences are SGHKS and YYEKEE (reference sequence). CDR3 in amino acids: CASSLARQGKMIEAFF. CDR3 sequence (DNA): TGTGCCAGCAGCTTGGCCCGGCAGGGGAAGATGATTGAAGCTTTCTTT.

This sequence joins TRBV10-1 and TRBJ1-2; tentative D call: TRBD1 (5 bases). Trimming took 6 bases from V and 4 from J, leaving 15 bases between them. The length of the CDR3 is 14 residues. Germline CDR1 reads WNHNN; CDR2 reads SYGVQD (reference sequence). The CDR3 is CASSEGLRPYGYTF. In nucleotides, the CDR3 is TGCGCCAGCAGCGAGGGACTTAGGCCCTATGGCTACACCTTC.